The present T cell receptor beta chain was sequenced within a study of control samples from healthy donors and cancer patients. Only in-frame clones appear in the TCRdb table, and some are missing; sequencing was by immunoSEQ multiplex PCR. The sample includes about 130,000 clones, 85% to 95% of them seen just once. Germline loops: CDR1 SGHRS, CDR2 YFSETQ. Trimming cost V 4 bases and J 7 bases, with 14 bases left between them. The CDR3 sequence is 13 residues long. The receptor comes from an elderly man with head and neck cancer. The V gene is TRBV5-1, the J gene TRBJ1-2; weak D call: TRBD1 (6 bases). The sequencing input was PBMCs. CDR3 nucleotide sequence: TGCGCCAGCAGCCCAGACAGGCGGGTTGGCTACACCTTC. Its translation is CASSPDRRVGYTF.